The 17 T cell receptor beta chains in this list originate from one sample, sequenced in a study of graft-versus-host responses after intestinal transplantation. Method: immunoSEQ multiplex PCR; TCRdb's copy keeps in-frame clones and lacks some. The sample lists roughly 62,000 clones, about 90% seen once, with roughly 2.7% in the top ten. Here the sequenced sample was PBMCs, taken roughly 120 days after intestinal transplantation. Every receptor here comes from a human patient who received an intestinal transplant, so some T cells may come from the graft donor.

CDR3 nucleotide sequence: TGTGCCGAGTCGGACACGCTCACCCCCAATGAGCAGTTCTTC. The encoded protein is CAESDTLTPNEQFF. The chain is built from TRBV10-3 and TRBJ2-1; weak D call: TRBD1 (5 bases). Per germline, CDR1 ENHRY and CDR2 SYGVKD. V lost 11 bases and J lost 6, with 20 bases in between. The CDR3 is 14 residues long.

The chain is built from TRBV5-1 and TRBJ2-1; D not resolved. Trimming shortened V by 0 bases and J by 6 bases, and 4 bases separated the two germline ends. The germline V gene encodes CDR1 SGHRS and CDR2 YFSETQ. This CDR3 has 12 amino acids. CDR3 sequence: CASSLAGNEQFF. The CDR3 DNA sequence: TGCGCCAGCAGCTTGGCGGGCAATGAGCAGTTCTTC. Based on the CDR3 plus reference TRBV5-1 and TRBJ2-1, the full variable domain is KAGVTQTPRYLIKTRGQQVTLSCSPISGHRSVSWYQQTPGQGLQFLFEYFSETQRNKGNFPGRFSGRQFSNSRSEMNVSTLELGDSALYLCASSLAGNEQFFGPGTRLTVL.

The chain links TRBV5-1 to TRBJ1-2; 7 nucleotides match TRBD1. V gave up 0 bases and J gave up 6 bases; unmatched junction bases: 5. This CDR3 contains 14 residues. Germline CDR1 is SGHRS and CDR2 is YFSETQ. The DNA of the CDR3 is TGCGCCAGCAGCTTGGGAGGACAGGATAATGGCTACACCTTC. Translating gives CASSLGGQDNGYTF.

This sequence joins TRBV28 and TRBJ2-2; 8 bases are shared with TRBD2. Germline-derived CDR1 and CDR2 are MDHEN and SYDVKM. V trimming: 7 bases; J trimming: 3 bases; junction bases outside the gene matches: 7. CDR3 length: 15 amino acids. CDR3 amino acids: CASKSGTSHTGELFF. The CDR3 bases are TGTGCCAGCAAATCCGGGACTAGTCACACCGGGGAGCTGTTTTTT.

CDR3 nucleotides: TGTGCCAGCAGTGAAGCTTTGGGGGGCTACACCTTC. This translates into CASSEALGGYTF. The chain uses TRBV2 and TRBJ1-2; D gene unclear. The CDR3 has 12 residues. Deletions cut 0 bases from V and 8 bases from J, with 7 bases between. CDR1 SNHLY and CDR2 FYNNEI come from the germline V gene.

The V and J genes are TRBV5-1 and TRBJ2-2, with D tentatively TRBD2 (5 bases). The CDR3 runs to 13 residues. Germline CDR1 is SGHRS and CDR2 is YFSETQ. Trimming cost V 7 bases and J 3 bases, with 10 bases left between them. The CDR3 DNA reads as TGCGCCAGCGACCTAGCTGACACCGGGGAGCTGTTTTTT. This translates into CASDLADTGELFF.

To note about this clone: An end of the junction does not agree with germline; a read error may underlie this. The gene calls are TRBV7-7 and TRBJ2-5, with 8 bases lining up with TRBD1. Germline values: CDR1 SSHAT, CDR2 FNYEAQ (reference sequence). The CDR3 has 15 amino acids. In DNA form, the CDR3 reads TGTGCTAGCAGCTTAGGACAGGGATTCCAAGAGACCCAGTACTTC. Amino acid sequence: CASSLGQGFQETQYF.

The gene calls are TRBV28 and TRBJ1-5; D unresolved. Germline CDR1 and CDR2: MDHEN and SYDVKM. The V gene lost 2 bases and the J gene lost 0 bases, with 14 bases spanning the gap. CDR3 length: 17 amino acids. This CDR3 reads CASSLLADHYSNQPQHF. The CDR3 nucleotides read TGTGCCAGCAGTTTACTGGCGGACCACTATAGCAATCAGCCCCAGCATTTT.

The V gene is TRBV5-1, the J gene TRBJ1-3; D remains ambiguous. Germline V lookup: CDR1 SGHRS, CDR2 YFSETQ. V gave up 0 bases and J gave up 4 bases, with 11 bases separating them. The CDR3 totals 15 residues. CDR3 amino acids: CASSLGWGSGNTIYF. As DNA, the CDR3 is TGCGCCAGCAGCTTGGGATGGGGTAGCGGAAACACCATATATTTT.

This clone was recorded once. The chain links TRBV28 to TRBJ2-7; 12 positions match TRBD2. Germline V lookup: CDR1 MDHEN, CDR2 SYDVKM. J lost 0 bases, V lost 7 bases, and 1 base had no gene match. The CDR3 runs to 14 residues. Here the CDR3 DNA reads TGTGCCAGCAAGACTAGCGGGAGCTCCTACGAGCAGTACTTC. Its protein is CASKTSGSSYEQYF.

The chain carries TRBV19 and TRBJ2-5; D remains unclear. The germline V gene has CDR1 LNHDA and CDR2 SQIVND (reference sequence). The CDR3 extends over 15 amino acids. The germline V and J ends were trimmed by 8 bases and 1 base, with 17 bases remaining between them. The chain's CDR3 is CASSPYSDGQETQYF. The CDR3 coding sequence is TGTGCCAGTTCGCCTTATTCGGACGGCCAAGAGACCCAGTACTTC.

This clone was observed a single time. This chain links TRBV5-1 with TRBJ2-3; 13 bases align to TRBD2. V gave up 1 base and J gave up 1 base; unmatched junction bases: 9. The length of the CDR3 is 19 residues. Germline V CDR1 and CDR2: SGHRS, YFSETQ. The CDR3 DNA follows: TGCGCCAGCAGCTTGAGGGCAGGCGGACTAGCGGGGGGCACAGATACGCAGTATTTT. The encoded protein is CASSLRAGGLAGGTDTQYF.

This chain uses TRBV5-1 with TRBJ2-1; no definite D call. The CDR3 runs to 14 residues. V gave up 0 bases and J gave up 5 bases, with 9 bases separating them. Germline V gene data show CDR1 as SGHRS and CDR2 as YFSETQ. The CDR3 DNA sequence: TGCGCCAGCAGCTTGGGCTTTCAAGACAATGAGCAGTTCTTC. Translation gives CASSLGFQDNEQFF.

This chain joins TRBV15 and TRBJ2-5; 9 bases are shared with TRBD1. The end of the DNA fits TRBJ2-7 better, so the J call may be wrong. Germline V CDR1 and CDR2: LNHNV, YYDKDF (reference sequence). The CDR3 loop spans 15 amino acids. The CDR3 DNA sequence: TGTGCCACCAGCAGACCGGGACAGGGTTTGTACGAGCAGTACTTC. This sequence encodes CATSRPGQGLYEQYF.

The chain joins TRBV4-1 to TRBJ2-5, with D possibly being TRBD2 (6 bases). This CDR3 spans 14 amino acids. Germline-derived CDR1 and CDR2 are MGHRA and YSYEKL. Trimming took off 0 bases at V and 3 bases at J, with 8 bases between the two ends. The CDR3 coding sequence is TGCGCCAGCAGCCAAGATGGCGGGAAAGAGACCCAGTACTTC. It specifies CASSQDGGKETQYF.

This clone occurred once. V gene TRBV9 combines with J gene TRBJ2-7; D is uncertain. There are 14 residues in the CDR3. Germline V gives CDR1 SGDLS, CDR2 YYNGEE. The V end was cut by 4 bases, the J end by 5 bases, with 16 bases between. CDR3: CASSPGWGIDEQYF. In DNA form, the CDR3 reads TGTGCCAGCAGCCCCGGGTGGGGAATCGACGAGCAGTACTTC. Variable domain in full (rest from reference TRBV9 and TRBJ2-7): DSGVTQTPKHLITATGQRVTLRCSPRSGDLSVYWYQQSLDQGLQFLIQYYNGEERAKGNILERFSAQQFPDLHSELNLSSLELGDSALYFCASSPGWGIDEQYFGPGTRLTVT.

The V and J genes are TRBV11-3 and TRBJ2-7, with TRBD1 matching over 8 bases. The CDR3 spans 15 residues. Per germline, CDR1 SGHNT and CDR2 YENEEA. V dropped 2 bases and J dropped 3; count of bases not matched to a gene: 6. Here the CDR3 reads CASSLLGQAGYEQYF. DNA of the CDR3: TGTGCCAGCAGCTTATTGGGACAGGCCGGCTACGAGCAGTACTTC. Variable domain in full (rest from reference TRBV11-3 and TRBJ2-7): EAGVVQSPRYKIIEKKQPVAFWCNPISGHNTLYWYLQNLGQGPELLIRYENEEAVDDSQLPKDRFSAERLKGVDSTLKIQPAELGDSAVYLCASSLLGQAGYEQYFGPGTRLTVT.